The entry below gives a single T cell receptor (beta chain) sequence along with its context. As yet, its antigen is unknown. The protocol was immunoSEQ multiplex PCR, while the TCRdb copy is restricted to in-frame clones and leaves out a portion. The sample carries about 40,000 clones, about 85% recorded once. This record comes from a study of T cells in narcolepsy. Study-wide results and caveats: Blood of same and different patients, but not healthy controls, reportedly held recurring autoreactive clonotypes. Comparing one patient's CSF and blood CD4+ clonotypes highlighted HCRT- and TRIB2-specific autoreactive clonotypes. No autoreactive T cell clone sequences appeared in some memory CD4+ repertoires.

The CDR3 is made up of 15 amino acids. CDR1 and CDR2 from the germline V gene are SGHDT and YYEEEE. Sequencing input: CD45RA- memory CD4+ T cells from PBMCs. J is TRBJ2-5 and V is TRBV5-6, with TRBD1 matching over 7 bases. The J call is in doubt because the DNA end fits TRBJ2-7 better. The TCR comes from a human donor with narcolepsy. The CDR3 DNA follows: TGTGCCAGCAGTCGACAGGGCCCGAGCTCCTACGAGCAGTACTTC. Amino acid sequence: CASSRQGPSSYEQYF.